This passage covers 4 T cell receptor beta chains from one sample sequenced in a study of blood T cell repertoires in COVID-19. The protocol was immunoSEQ multiplex PCR, while the TCRdb copy is restricted to in-frame clones and leaves out a portion. The data hold more than 70,000 clones, with about 85% observed a single time. Input material: peripheral blood. These receptor sequences come from a woman aged 45-65 years with active or convalescent COVID-19.

This chain links TRBV10-3 with TRBJ2-1; 7 nucleotides match TRBD2. With 0 bases clipped from V and 3 bases from J, the junction kept 5 bases outside the gene matches. CDR1 is ENHRY, CDR2 SYGVKD, per germline. CDR3 length: 16 residues. CDR3 sequence: CAISESGGIDYNEQFF. DNA of the CDR3: TGTGCCATCAGTGAGTCGGGGGGGATTGACTACAATGAGCAGTTCTTC.

The chain joins TRBV4-3 to TRBJ2-2; the match to TRBD2 covers 13 bases. V lost 3 bases and J lost 5; bases outside the gene matches: 3. Germline CDR1 is LGHNA and CDR2 is YSLEER. The CDR3 spans 16 residues. CDR3 amino acids: CASSQTSGGRTGELFF. Here the CDR3 DNA reads TGCGCCAGCAGCCAGACTAGCGGGGGGCGAACCGGGGAGCTGTTTTTT.

CDR3 DNA sequence: TGTGCCAGCAGTGAAGGGGCCAGCGCGGGGAGGTTGGCTTTCTTT. It encodes CASSEGASAGRLAFF. This sequence joins TRBV6-1 and TRBJ1-1; D unclear. Deletions cut 1 base from V and 11 bases from J, with 20 bases between. The CDR3 is 15 amino acids. Germline loops: CDR1 MNHNS, CDR2 SASEGT.

The genes are TRBV2 and TRBJ1-1; 8 bases line up with TRBD1. The CDR3 totals 13 residues. CDR1 SNHLY and CDR2 FYNNEI come from the germline V gene. Trimming at V came to 6 bases and at J to 6 bases, leaving 6 bases not matched to a gene. CDR3 amino acids: CASRETGGPEAFF. The CDR3 nucleotides are TGTGCCAGCAGGGAAACAGGGGGGCCTGAAGCTTTCTTT.